Following are 14 T cell receptor beta chains from one sample sequenced in a study of T cells after posttransplantation cyclophosphamide. Controls had myeloablative marrow grafts with methotrexate and calcineurin inhibitor, sampled at 1 year. TCRdb's copy holds only in-frame clones and misses some; the assay was immunoSEQ multiplex PCR. Of about 15,000 clones listed, 84% are singletons. This material consisted of PBMCs, taken roughly 350 days after allogeneic stem cell transplant with calcineurin inhibitor and methotrexate. Receptor source: a male patient aged 18 to 29 who received an allogeneic stem cell transplant from a related donor, was CMV-positive, and had no GVHD. Some T cells may be graft donor cells.

The chain uses TRBV7-3 and TRBJ1-6; D unresolved. Trimming took off 0 bases at V and 9 bases at J, with 9 bases between the two ends. Germline V gives CDR1 SGHTA, CDR2 FQGTGA. The CDR3 loop spans 14 amino acids. Written as DNA, the CDR3 is TGTGCCAGCAGCTTAACTGGCAATGTTTCACCCCTCCACTTT. It encodes CASSLTGNVSPLHF.

This chain links TRBV4-3 with TRBJ2-3; the D gene is possibly TRBD2 (6 bases). Germline-derived CDR1 and CDR2 are LGHNA and YSLEER. V lost 1 base, J lost 7 bases, and 15 bases lay in between. The CDR3 sequence is 15 residues long. For the CDR3, the DNA is TGCGCCAGCAGCCAAGCTTTGGGGGAGGCTCATACGCAGTATTTT. Translation gives CASSQALGEAHTQYF.

The chain has TRBV5-1 and TRBJ2-7; D is perhaps TRBD2 (6 bases). The CDR3 has 15 amino acids. Germline CDR1 reads SGHRS; CDR2 reads YFSETQ. V was shortened by 0 bases and J by 0 bases, with 10 bases between the two germline ends. The CDR3 protein is CASSLGPGSSYEQYF. The CDR3 DNA is TGCGCCAGCAGCTTGGGACCCGGGAGCTCCTACGAGCAGTACTTC.

This chain links TRBV15 with TRBJ2-5; a possible D gene is TRBD2 (6 bases). CDR1 and CDR2 from the germline V gene are LNHNV and YYDKDF (reference sequence). The CDR3 consists of 15 residues. Between the trimmed V and J ends, which lost 0 bases and 11 bases, there was a span of 19 bases. This CDR3 is CATSREGGSRVWQYF. CDR3 coding DNA: TGTGCCACCAGCAGAGAGGGGGGTAGCCGGGTGTGGCAGTACTTC.

V and J are TRBV5-4 and TRBJ2-7, with 7 bases aligning to TRBD1. The V segment lost 7 bases and the J segment 6 bases; nucleotides outside the gene matches: 10. From germline, CDR1 is SGHNT and CDR2 YYREEE (reference sequence). The CDR3 consists of 13 residues. This CDR3 reads CASRNRGLSEQYF. The DNA for the CDR3 is TGTGCCAGCCGAAACAGGGGTTTGAGCGAGCAGTACTTC.

J is TRBJ1-5 and V is TRBV2, with a possible D match to TRBD1 (5 bases). Trimming cost V 6 bases and J 0 bases, with 9 bases left between them. The germline V gene has CDR1 SNHLY and CDR2 FYNNEI. The CDR3 is 14 residues long. CDR3 loop: CASRGATSNQPQHF. DNA of the CDR3: TGTGCCAGCAGAGGGGCCACTAGCAATCAGCCCCAGCATTTT. Full variable domain (rest looked up from reference TRBV2 and TRBJ1-5): EPEVTQTPSHQVTQMGQEVILRCVPISNHLYFYWYRQILGQKVEFLVSFYNNEISEKSEIFDDQFSVERPDGSNFTLKIRSTKLEDSAMYFCASRGATSNQPQHFGDGTRLSIL.

This clone was seen only once. One junction end does not reproduce the germline sequence, and a read error may be involved. V usage is TRBV9 and J usage is TRBJ2-1, with 9 nucleotides matching TRBD2. The CDR3 has 16 residues. Germline loops: CDR1 SGDLS, CDR2 YYNGEE. DNA of the CDR3: TGTGCCAGCAGCGTTATTAGCGGGAGAGCCTACAGTGAGCAGTTCTTC. Its translation: CASSVISGRAYSEQFF.

V is TRBV6-1 and J is TRBJ2-7; D gene ambiguous. The CDR3 length is 14 residues. Trimming stripped 4 bases from V and 4 bases from J, with 14 bases between. Germline-derived CDR1 and CDR2 are MNHNS and SASEGT. This CDR3 reads CASSAAGAQYEQYF. As DNA, the CDR3 is TGTGCCAGCAGTGCGGCCGGAGCTCAGTACGAGCAGTACTTC.

This clone is medium-sized in the sample. The V gene is TRBV27, the J gene TRBJ2-7; D is perhaps TRBD2 (5 bases). Germline values: CDR1 MNHEY, CDR2 SMNVEV (reference sequence). The germline V and J ends were trimmed by 10 bases and 7 bases, with 14 bases remaining between them. This CDR3 is built from 11 residues. CDR3 coding DNA: TGTGCCATCGGAGGATTGGGAGAGCAGTACTTC. Translated: CAIGGLGEQYF.

This rearrangement joins TRBV19 to TRBJ2-1; no clear D. This CDR3 contains 13 residues. With 4 bases removed from V and 9 bases from J, the gap between germline ends came to 13 bases. CDR1 and CDR2 from the germline V gene are LNHDA and SQIVND (reference sequence). The CDR3 nucleotides read TGTGCCAGTAGTACCCTCAAGTGGAGTGAGCAGTTCTTC. Translated: CASSTLKWSEQFF.

The V and J genes are TRBV19 and TRBJ2-7; 8 nucleotides line up with TRBD1. After removal of 5 bases from V and 2 bases from J, the junction contained 8 bases not matched to a gene. The CDR3 is 15 residues long. Germline V gene lookup returns CDR1 LNHDA and CDR2 SQIVND (reference sequence). CDR3 nucleotides: TGTGCCAGTAGTGTGGGACAGGCCGTGACCTACGAGCAGTACTTC. Residues: CASSVGQAVTYEQYF.

There are a few counts of this clone. This chain connects TRBV6-4 to TRBJ1-4; a weak D match, TRBD1 (5 bases). The CDR3 spans 15 residues. The V end lost 8 bases, the J end lost 4 bases, and 17 bases lay between the germline ends. Germline V gene sequence: CDR1 MRHNA, CDR2 SNTAGT. Written as DNA, the CDR3 is TGTGCCAGCGACCCCGGGACTCAAAATAATGAAAAACTGTTTTTT. Protein sequence: CASDPGTQNNEKLFF.

This clone was observed a single time. The chain is built from TRBV5-1 and TRBJ2-3; 7 bases are a match to TRBD2. V shed 2 bases and J 2 bases; nucleotides not matched to a gene: 8. Germline V gives CDR1 SGHRS, CDR2 YFSETQ. The CDR3 runs 16 residues. The CDR3: CASSFWAGVPTDTQYF. The CDR3 nucleotides read TGCGCCAGCAGCTTCTGGGCGGGAGTTCCCACAGATACGCAGTATTTT.

The rearrangement links TRBV9 to TRBJ2-5; D is perhaps TRBD1 (5 bases). The germline V gene has CDR1 SGDLS and CDR2 YYNGEE. V shed 6 bases and J shed 0 bases, with 12 bases lying between them. The CDR3 has 14 residues. Here the CDR3 reads CASNAGYYQETQYF. The CDR3 coding sequence is TGTGCCAGCAACGCAGGGTACTACCAAGAGACCCAGTACTTC.